These T cell receptor beta chains were read from a single sample in a study of T cell responses to AZD1222 COVID-19 vaccine. Profiling relied on immunoSEQ multiplex PCR, and the TCRdb table lists in-frame clones only, not all of them. This table holds 160,000 or so clones, about 90% found once. The source was peripheral blood, collected on day 0 of AZD1222 vaccination. The receptors here all came from an adult in good health. Both conserved end residues are part of each CDR3. A D gene is named only where the DNA matches it firmly. Size is omitted from some rows. Given values are once, few, many or a class for expanded clones.

v_gene: TRBV12-3/TRBV12-4; d_gene: NA; abundance: NA; j_gene: TRBJ2-7; CDR3aa: CASTGQGGEQYF; CDR3nt: TGTGCCAGCACCGGGCAAGGAGGCGAGCAGTACTTC
v_gene: TRBV7-9; d_gene: TRBD2; abundance: NA; j_gene: TRBJ2-5; CDR3aa: CASSPPGLAEETQYF; CDR3nt: TGTGCCAGCAGCCCCCCTGGACTAGCAGAAGAGACCCAGTACTTC
v_gene: TRBV29-1; d_gene: NA; abundance: NA; j_gene: TRBJ2-7; CDR3aa: CSVEVRSKTYEQYF; CDR3nt: TGCAGCGTTGAAGTAAGGTCGAAAACCTACGAGCAGTACTTC
v_gene: TRBV14; d_gene: NA; abundance: few; j_gene: TRBJ2-7; CDR3aa: CASSPDRYFYEQYF; CDR3nt: TGTGCCAGCAGCCCTGACAGGTACTTCTACGAGCAGTACTTC
v_gene: TRBV5-1; d_gene: TRBD2; abundance: NA; j_gene: TRBJ2-3; CDR3aa: CASSQGLSTDTQYF; CDR3nt: TGCGCCAGCAGTCAGGGACTAAGCACAGATACGCAGTATTTT
v_gene: TRBV4-3; d_gene: NA; abundance: NA; j_gene: TRBJ1-6; CDR3aa: CASSQDARDPLHF; CDR3nt: TGCGCCAGCAGCCAAGATGCCCGTGACCCGCTCCACTTT
v_gene: TRBV6-2/TRBV6-3; d_gene: NA; abundance: NA; j_gene: TRBJ2-1; CDR3aa: CASSLSVYEQFF; CDR3nt: TGTGCCAGCAGTCTATCAGTGTATGAGCAGTTCTTC
v_gene: TRBV28; d_gene: NA; abundance: NA; j_gene: TRBJ1-5; CDR3aa: CASSSGTQPQHF; CDR3nt: TGTGCCAGCAGTTCCGGGACGCAGCCCCAGCATTTT
v_gene: TRBV30; d_gene: NA; abundance: NA; j_gene: TRBJ1-5; CDR3aa: CAWSGRGNQPQHF; CDR3nt: TGTGCCTGGAGCGGCAGGGGCAATCAGCCCCAGCATTTT
v_gene: TRBV10-3; d_gene: NA; abundance: NA; j_gene: TRBJ2-7; CDR3aa: CAISESQGNIREQYF; CDR3nt: TGTGCCATCAGTGAGTCTCAGGGTAATATTCGGGAGCAGTACTTC
v_gene: TRBV5-5; d_gene: TRBD2; abundance: NA; j_gene: TRBJ2-7; CDR3aa: CASSLSRLAGGLYEQYF; CDR3nt: TGTGCCAGCAGCCTTTCCAGACTAGCGGGGGGTCTTTACGAGCAGTACTTC
v_gene: TRBV6-5; d_gene: NA; abundance: NA; j_gene: TRBJ1-6; CDR3aa: CASSYFGEGSPLHF; CDR3nt: TGTGCCAGCAGTTACTTCGGGGAAGGTTCACCCCTCCACTTT
v_gene: TRBV2; d_gene: NA; abundance: NA; j_gene: TRBJ2-3; CDR3aa: CASSEVQGWADDRFTDTQYF; CDR3nt: TGTGCCAGCAGTGAGGTGCAGGGTTGGGCAGACGACCGGTTCACAGATACGCAGTATTTT
v_gene: TRBV24-1; d_gene: TRBD2; abundance: NA; j_gene: TRBJ2-1; CDR3aa: CATSLAGGPYNEQFF; CDR3nt: TGTGCCACCAGTTTAGCGGGAGGGCCCTACAATGAGCAGTTCTTC
v_gene: TRBV5-4; d_gene: NA; abundance: NA; j_gene: TRBJ2-7; CDR3aa: CASSLGSITYEQYF; CDR3nt: TGTGCCAGCAGCTTGGGCAGCATTACCTACGAGCAGTACTTC
v_gene: TRBV7-3; d_gene: NA; abundance: once; j_gene: TRBJ1-1; CDR3aa: CASSLAPGSTEAFF; CDR3nt: TGTGCCAGCAGCTTAGCGCCGGGGAGCACTGAAGCTTTCTTT
v_gene: TRBV6-2/TRBV6-3; d_gene: NA; abundance: NA; j_gene: TRBJ2-1; CDR3aa: CASSYSGPKNNEQFF; CDR3nt: TGTGCCAGCAGTTACTCGGGACCCAAAAACAATGAGCAGTTCTTC
v_gene: TRBV5-8; d_gene: NA; abundance: NA; j_gene: TRBJ2-3; CDR3aa: CASSLATASTDTQYF; CDR3nt: TGTGCCAGCAGCTTGGCCACAGCTAGCACAGATACGCAGTATTTT
v_gene: TRBV3-1/TRBV3-2; d_gene: NA; abundance: NA; j_gene: TRBJ2-3; CDR3aa: CASSRGALPLDTQYF; CDR3nt: TGTGCCAGCAGCCGGGGGGCGCTCCCCTTGGATACGCAGTATTTT
v_gene: TRBV19; d_gene: NA; abundance: NA; j_gene: TRBJ1-4; CDR3aa: CASTQSWGKNEKLFF; CDR3nt: TGTGCCAGTACCCAGTCGTGGGGGAAAAATGAAAAACTGTTTTTT
v_gene: TRBV10-3; d_gene: TRBD1; abundance: NA; j_gene: TRBJ1-5; CDR3aa: CAIREPGQGGHQPQHF; CDR3nt: TGTGCCATCAGGGAGCCGGGACAGGGGGGGCATCAGCCCCAGCATTTT
v_gene: TRBV28; d_gene: NA; abundance: NA; j_gene: TRBJ1-5; CDR3aa: CAGKGGGQPQHF; CDR3nt: TGTGCAGGGAAGGGAGGAGGTCAGCCCCAGCATTTT
v_gene: TRBV6-5; d_gene: NA; abundance: NA; j_gene: TRBJ2-1; CDR3aa: CASSYSTARYNEQFF; CDR3nt: TGTGCCAGCAGTTACTCCACAGCCCGTTACAATGAGCAGTTCTTC